Sequencing of this TCR beta chain was carried out in a study of blood T cells in healthy people across ages. CDR1 LGHDT and CDR2 YNNKEL come from the germline V gene (reference sequence). V was clipped by 10 bases and J by 0 bases, with 13 bases between them. The CDR3 contains 14 residues. A remark on this clonotype: A much bigger clone sits one base away, suggesting this may be a read error.

Sample-barcoded 5' priming and a J-beta primer mix drove a second PCR of roughly 7 to 11 cycles. Every cDNA was tagged by a template-switch adaptor with 12 random nucleotides. TCRdb independently ran MiXCR on the 5' RACE reads; one entry per CDR3 protein. The sample includes approximately 580,000 distinct CDR3 sequences, around 24% seen only once; the top ten take just under 9%. This sample also belongs to another study, concerning T cells of mothers and their children.

V is TRBV3-1 and J is TRBJ2-4; D gene unclear. The TCR originated in a boy between 5 and 17 years old in good health. Sequenced: blood. The CDR3 sequence: CANSRHLAKNIQYF. CDR3 bases: TGTGCCAACAGTCGACATCTAGCCAAAAACATTCAGTACTTC.